Listed below are T cell receptor beta chains from one sample, sequenced in a study of T cell repertoires in cytomegalovirus infection. A single record per CDR3 protein comes from TCRdb applying MiXCR to the reads. The data contain 150,000 to 200,000 distinct CDR3 sequences, approximately 20% of them seen just once; the ten biggest clones take up just under 3%. The specimen was PBMCs. The receptor set was obtained from a human donor in good health (CMV status not recorded). Some clones in this sample may be carry-over from other donors' samples. The CDR3 runs from the conserved cysteine through the conserved F or W. D genes are given only for firm matches. Expanded clones get a size class; other rows say once, few or many, or leave the size out.

-	TRBV7-4	TRBJ2-3	-	TGTGCCAGCAGCTTCGCCACCAGCACAGATACGCAGTATTTT	CASSFATSTDTQYF
TRBD1	TRBV7-9	TRBJ2-2	-	TGTGCCAGCAGCTTTACCGGGACAGGGGTTATAAACACCGGGGAGCTGTTTTTT	CASSFTGTGVINTGELFF
TRBD2	TRBV6-1	TRBJ2-1	-	TGTGCCAGCAGGGAGCGGGACCCCTACAATGAGCAGTTCTTC	CASRERDPYNEQFF
-	TRBV2	TRBJ1-2	-	TGTGCCAGCATCCAAGACAGACAAAATGGCTACACCTTC	CASIQDRQNGYTF
TRBD1	TRBV5-1	TRBJ1-2	few	TGCGCCAGCAGCTTATCACCGGGACAGGGGGACTATGGCTACACCTTC	CASSLSPGQGDYGYTF
TRBD1	TRBV29-1	TRBJ1-3	many	TGCAGCGTGGCCGGGACAGGGACCTCTGGAAACACCATATATTTT	CSVAGTGTSGNTIYF
-	TRBV12-3/TRBV12-4	TRBJ1-3	-	TGTGCCAGCAGAGAGGGAGGAAACACCATATATTTT	CASREGGNTIYF
-	TRBV23-1	TRBJ1-5	-	TGCGCCAGCAGTCAATACCGGACTGAGAATCAGCCCCAGCATTTT	CASSQYRTENQPQHF
-	TRBV7-9	TRBJ2-7	-	TGTGCCAGCAGCTTAGCGGATTCAATCCCCGAGCAGTACTTC	CASSLADSIPEQYF
-	TRBV7-9	TRBJ2-5	-	TGTGCCAGCAGCACCAGGGTTGGAGCCCAAGAGACCCAGTACTTC	CASSTRVGAQETQYF
TRBD1	TRBV12-3/TRBV12-4	TRBJ1-6	once	TGTGCCAGCAGGGTCACAGGGGGCACTTCACCCCTCCACTTT	CASRVTGGTSPLHF
-	TRBV7-2	TRBJ1-4	-	TGTGCCAGCAGCTTTCTGGGGGGTCGGGGTGAAAAACTGTTTTTT	CASSFLGGRGEKLFF
TRBD2	TRBV7-2	TRBJ2-7	many	TGTGCCAGCAGCTTAGGGACTAGCGCATACGAGCAGTACTTC	CASSLGTSAYEQYF
TRBD1	TRBV2	TRBJ2-5	-	TGTGCCAGCAAGAGGGCGACAGGGGTTGTTGGAGAGACCCAGTACTTC	CASKRATGVVGETQYF
TRBD2	TRBV7-9	TRBJ2-7	few	TGTGCCAGCAGCTTAGCCGGGACTAGCGTCCACGAGCAGTACTTC	CASSLAGTSVHEQYF
-	TRBV27	TRBJ2-4	-	TGTGCCAGCAGTCCACAGGGAAGGGGAAACATTCAGTACTTC	CASSPQGRGNIQYF
TRBD1	TRBV20-1	TRBJ1-1	few	TGCAGTGCTAGCAGGGACAGGGGGAGGAACACTGAAGCTTTCTTT	CSASRDRGRNTEAFF
TRBD1	TRBV20-1	TRBJ1-6	-	TGCAGTGCCGAGAGAACCAGGGGACAGTATAATTCACCCCTCCACTTT	CSAERTRGQYNSPLHF
-	TRBV27	TRBJ1-1	-	TGTGCCAGCAGTTTATCAGTGGACAGTGAAGCTTTCTTT	CASSLSVDSEAFF
-	TRBV25-1	TRBJ2-1	few	TGTGCCAGCAGCCGAGTCAGGAACACCTACAATGAGCAGTTCTTC	CASSRVRNTYNEQFF
-	TRBV2	TRBJ1-3	-	TGTGCCAGCAGTGAGGTCGGGGGGCCAGGAAACACCATATATTTT	CASSEVGGPGNTIYF
-	TRBV7-4	TRBJ2-5	-	TGTGCCAGCAGCCATGGAGGGGGGCTGGGAGAGACCCAGTACTTC	CASSHGGGLGETQYF
TRBD1	TRBV6-1	TRBJ1-1	-	TGTACCAGCAGTGAGGGGGCGCACACTGAAGCTTTCTTT	CTSSEGAHTEAFF
-	TRBV20-1	TRBJ2-2	-	TGCAGTGCGTCAAGCGGGACCGGGGAGCTGTTTTTT	CSASSGTGELFF
TRBD2	TRBV7-2	TRBJ2-2	many	TGTGCCAGCAGCTCCCCAGCGGGAGGGCCTAACCAAATTATCGGGGAGCTGTTTTTT	CASSSPAGGPNQIIGELFF
-	TRBV7-2	TRBJ2-7	many	TGTGCCAGCAGCTTAGGGGGGACGGCCGGCGAGCAGTACTTC	CASSLGGTAGEQYF
-	TRBV15	TRBJ2-1	-	TGTGCCACCAGCAGGTCACCTGACGGCGAGCAGTTCTTC	CATSRSPDGEQFF
-	TRBV7-2	TRBJ2-6	-	TGTGCCAGCAGTGTAGGGGCATCTGGGGCCAACGTCCTGACTTTC	CASSVGASGANVLTF
-	TRBV20-1	TRBJ1-5	-	TGCAGTGCTCATTCGGGGTCTGGCAATCAGCCCCAGCATTTT	CSAHSGSGNQPQHF
TRBD1	TRBV5-1	TRBJ1-2	-	TGCGCCAGCAGCTCCGGGACAGGGGGCAACTATGGCTACACCTTC	CASSSGTGGNYGYTF
-	TRBV5-1	TRBJ1-1	few	TGCGCCAGCAGCTCTGAACTACCGGGACGGCTGAGAGGTGGCACTGAAGCTTTCTTT	CASSSELPGRLRGGTEAFF
TRBD2	TRBV28	TRBJ2-7	-	TGTGCTTCTAGCGGGAACTACGAGCAGTACTTC	CASSGNYEQYF
-	TRBV20-1	TRBJ1-6	few	TGCAGTGCTAGGGATGCGGGACGGAGTAATTCACCCCTCCACTTT	CSARDAGRSNSPLHF
-	TRBV7-2	TRBJ1-5	many	TGTGCCAGCAGCCGGGGTCAGGGACAGCCCCAGCATTTT	CASSRGQGQPQHF
TRBD1	TRBV6-2/TRBV6-3	TRBJ2-7	many	TGTGCCAGCAGTTACCTCCGGGACAGGAGCTCCTACGAGCAGTACTTC	CASSYLRDRSSYEQYF
TRBD1	TRBV7-8	TRBJ1-2	-	TGTGCCAGCACCGGAGGACAGGGCAACTATGGCTACACCTTC	CASTGGQGNYGYTF
-	TRBV4-1	TRBJ1-4	-	TGCGCCAGCAGCCAAGGGGCAGTTCCGAGTGAAAAACTGTTTTTT	CASSQGAVPSEKLFF
-	TRBV5-1	TRBJ1-5	-	TGTGCCAGCAGCTTAGGATCCGGGGGCTCCAATCAGCCCCAGCATTTT	CASSLGSGGSNQPQHF
-	TRBV10-3	TRBJ2-5	-	TGTGCCATCGGGGGACAAGAGATCCAGTACTTC	CAIGGQEIQYF
-	TRBV7-9	TRBJ1-1	few	TGTGCCAGCAGCCTTAGGCCCGGGACGGCGAACACTGAAGCTTTCTTT	CASSLRPGTANTEAFF
-	TRBV6-2/TRBV6-3	TRBJ1-1	many	TGTGCCAGCAGTTACTCGATAAGTTACAGGGAACACACTGAAGCTTTCTTT	CASSYSISYREHTEAFF
-	TRBV29-1	TRBJ2-2	few	TGCAGCGTTGAATCGGGGCACGCGAACACCGGGGAGCTGTTTTTT	CSVESGHANTGELFF
-	TRBV6-6	TRBJ1-6	-	TGTGCCAGCAGCCACCTGGGGGATTCACCCCTCCACTTT	CASSHLGDSPLHF
-	TRBV5-5	TRBJ2-5	-	TGTGCCAGCAGCTTGTCAGGGCTAGGGTTGGGGGAGACCCAGTACTTC	CASSLSGLGLGETQYF
TRBD2	TRBV14	TRBJ2-3	few	TGTGCCAGCAGCCAAGAGCTCTTCCTAGCGGGGCGCACAGATACGCAGTATTTT	CASSQELFLAGRTDTQYF
-	TRBV12-5	TRBJ2-5	-	TGTGCTAGTGGGATCTCAGGGGAGCCCTCGAGCCAGACCCAGTACTTC	CASGISGEPSSQTQYF
TRBD1	TRBV28	TRBJ1-2	many	TGTGCCAGCAGTTTAGACAGGGGGAATGGCTACACCTTC	CASSLDRGNGYTF
-	TRBV29-1	TRBJ2-1	few	TGCAGCGTTGATGGGCGGGATGAGCAGTTCTTC	CSVDGRDEQFF
TRBD2	TRBV25-1	TRBJ2-1	few	TGTGCCAGCCAACTTACTAGCGGGGGCCTTTACAATGAGCAGTTCTTC	CASQLTSGGLYNEQFF
-	TRBV2	TRBJ1-3	few	TGTGCCAGCAGTGCGGCAGGGGACTCTGGAAACACCATATATTTT	CASSAAGDSGNTIYF
-	TRBV7-2	TRBJ1-5	many	TGTGCCAGCAGCCCCAACTTTAGCAATCAGCCCCAGCATTTT	CASSPNFSNQPQHF
TRBD1	TRBV18	TRBJ1-2	-	TGTGCCAGCTCACCCGGCCGGACAGGCCCTTATGGCTACACCTTC	CASSPGRTGPYGYTF
TRBD2	TRBV11-3	TRBJ2-3	many	TGTGCCAGCAGCTTAGAGGGACTAGGAACCACAGATACGCAGTATTTT	CASSLEGLGTTDTQYF
-	TRBV12-3/TRBV12-4	TRBJ2-4	-	TGTGCCAGCAGTTTTGGGGCCCCTCAGGCCTTC	CASSFGAPQAF
-	TRBV7-2	TRBJ1-1	-	TGTGACAGCAAAACAGTGGGCCCCGGGAACACTGAAGCTTTCTTT	CDSKTVGPGNTEAFF
-	TRBV5-1	TRBJ1-1	-	TGCGCCAGCAGCTCCCCTGGGGCCGAAGCTTTCTTT	CASSSPGAEAFF
TRBD1	TRBV7-9	TRBJ1-1	-	TGTGCCAGCAGCCCGTCGGACAGGGAGGATTTCTTT	CASSPSDREDFF